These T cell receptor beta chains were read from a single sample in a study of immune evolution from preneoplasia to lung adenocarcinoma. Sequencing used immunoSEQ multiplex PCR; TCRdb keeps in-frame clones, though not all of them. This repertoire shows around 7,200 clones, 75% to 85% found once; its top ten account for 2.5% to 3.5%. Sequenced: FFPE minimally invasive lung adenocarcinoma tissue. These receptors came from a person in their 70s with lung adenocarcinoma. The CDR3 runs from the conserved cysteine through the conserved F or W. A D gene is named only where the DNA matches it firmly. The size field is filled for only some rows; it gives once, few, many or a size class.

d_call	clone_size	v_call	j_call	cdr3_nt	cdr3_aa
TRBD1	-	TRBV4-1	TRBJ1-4	TGCGCCAGCAGCCGACAGGGAAGAGACGATTATGAAAAACTGTTTTTT	CASSRQGRDDYEKLFF
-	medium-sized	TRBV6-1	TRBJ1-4	TGTGCCAGCAGTGAAGCAGGAGCCAGGGGAGAAAAACTGTTTTTT	CASSEAGARGEKLFF
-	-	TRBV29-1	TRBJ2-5	TGCAGCGTTGTGTACGGGTCAGTACAAGAGACCCAGTACTTC	CSVVYGSVQETQYF
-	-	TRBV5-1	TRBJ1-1	TGCGCCAGCAGCTTGGAGGCAGACACTGAAGCTTTCTTT	CASSLEADTEAFF
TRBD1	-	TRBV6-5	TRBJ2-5	TGTGCCAGCAGTTCACAGGGGGCTCAAGAGACCCAGTACTTC	CASSSQGAQETQYF
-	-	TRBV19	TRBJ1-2	TGTGCCAGTAGCCCAGGGTGGGGCTACACCTTC	CASSPGWGYTF
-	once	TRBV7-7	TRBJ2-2	TGTGCTAGCAGCTTAGGTCCTATAAAGCTGTTTTTT	CASSLGPIKLFF
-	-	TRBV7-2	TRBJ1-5	TGTGCCAGCAGCTTAGTGGGAAATAGCCCCAATCAGCCCCAGCATTTT	CASSLVGNSPNQPQHF
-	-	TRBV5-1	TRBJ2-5	TGCGCCAGCCAAATGGCAGACCAAGAGACCCAGTACTTC	CASQMADQETQYF
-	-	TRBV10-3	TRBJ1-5	TGTGCCATCAGTGAGTCGGGGGGTCAGCCCCAGCATTTT	CAISESGGQPQHF
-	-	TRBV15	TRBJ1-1	TGTGCCACCAGCGTCACAGCTTACACTGAAGCTTTCTTT	CATSVTAYTEAFF
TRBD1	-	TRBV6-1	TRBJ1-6	TGTGCCAGCAAGGACAGGGGGCTTTATAATTCACCCCTCCACTTT	CASKDRGLYNSPLHF
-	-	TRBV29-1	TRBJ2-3	TGCAGCGTTGAGGGGTCGGGGAATACGCAGTATTTT	CSVEGSGNTQYF
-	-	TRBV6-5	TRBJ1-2	TGTGCCAGCAGTCCCGGAACCCGGGGCTACACCTTC	CASSPGTRGYTF
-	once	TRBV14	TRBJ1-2	TGTGCCAGCAGCCTTGGGGCACTAGGTGGCTACACCTTC	CASSLGALGGYTF
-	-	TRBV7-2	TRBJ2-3	TGTGCCAGCACCCCACTAGGAGATTTCACAGATACGCAGTATTTT	CASTPLGDFTDTQYF
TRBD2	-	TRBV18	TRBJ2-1	TGTGCCAGCTCTCCTCAAGCGGGAGCAGGAAATGAGCAGTTCTTC	CASSPQAGAGNEQFF
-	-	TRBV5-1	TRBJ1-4	TGCGCCAGCAGCTTGGACCGGTTCGGGGGGCTTGTTGAAAAACTGTTTTTT	CASSLDRFGGLVEKLFF
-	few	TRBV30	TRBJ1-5	TGTGCCTGGAGTGTAGGGCTTAGATTAACGAGCAATCAGCCCCAGCATTTT	CAWSVGLRLTSNQPQHF
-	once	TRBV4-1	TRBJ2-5	TGCGCCAGCAGCCCCTGGACAGAGCAAGAGACCCAGTACTTC	CASSPWTEQETQYF
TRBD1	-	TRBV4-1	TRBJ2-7	TGCGCCAGCAGCCAAGTCCCCTCGGGACAGGGCTACGAGCAGTACTTC	CASSQVPSGQGYEQYF
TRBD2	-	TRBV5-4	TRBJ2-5	TGTGCCGTAAGGACTAGCGGGAGGTTCCAAGAGACCCAGTACTTC	CAVRTSGRFQETQYF
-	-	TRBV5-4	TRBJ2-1	TGTGCCAGCAGCTTAGGCGGGCATGCCTACAATGAGCAGTTCTTC	CASSLGGHAYNEQFF
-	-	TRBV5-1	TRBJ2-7	TGCGCCAGCAGCTTGTCTCTCGCCGGCTACGAGCAGTACTTC	CASSLSLAGYEQYF
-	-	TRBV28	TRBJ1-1	TGTGCCAGCAGTTTAGGAGAGGTGGGCACTGAAGCTTTCTTT	CASSLGEVGTEAFF
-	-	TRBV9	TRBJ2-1	TGTGCCAGCAGCGTAGATGAGGGTGAGCAGTTCTTC	CASSVDEGEQFF
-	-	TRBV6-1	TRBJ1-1	TGTGCCAGCAGTGAGTGGGGGGAGGACACTGAAGCTTTCTTT	CASSEWGEDTEAFF
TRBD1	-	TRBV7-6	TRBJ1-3	TGTGCCAGCAGCCCCACAGGGGTCGGAAACACCATATATTTT	CASSPTGVGNTIYF
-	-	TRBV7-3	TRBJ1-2	TGTGCCAGCAGCTTACAGTCCAGGGCAGCCTCCTTC	CASSLQSRAASF
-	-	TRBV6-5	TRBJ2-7	TGTGCCAGCAGCCCACAGGGCTTCGAGCAGTACTTC	CASSPQGFEQYF
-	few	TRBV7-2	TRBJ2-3	TGTGCCAGCAGCTCCCTAGCAGGTGCCCCAGATACGCAGTATTTT	CASSSLAGAPDTQYF
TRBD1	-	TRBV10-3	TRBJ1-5	TGTGCCATCAGTTCTAGGGGGCAGGGCAATCAGCCCCAGCATTTT	CAISSRGQGNQPQHF
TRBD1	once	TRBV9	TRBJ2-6	TGTGCCAGCAGCCCCTGGGACAGGGTTGGTGGGGCCAACGTCCTGACTTTC	CASSPWDRVGGANVLTF
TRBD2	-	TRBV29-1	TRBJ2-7	TGCAGCGTTGGGTGGACTAGATTCGAGCAGTACTTC	CSVGWTRFEQYF
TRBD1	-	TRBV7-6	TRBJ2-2	TGTGCCAGCAGCCGGGACAGGGGGCGGTACACCGGGGAGCTGTTTTTT	CASSRDRGRYTGELFF
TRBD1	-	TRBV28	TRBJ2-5	TGTGCCAGCAGTTTCCGACAGGGGGCCGGAGAGACCCAGTACTTC	CASSFRQGAGETQYF
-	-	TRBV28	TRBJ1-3	TGTGCCAGCAGCGAAGTCTCTGGAAACACCATATATTTT	CASSEVSGNTIYF
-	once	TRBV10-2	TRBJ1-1	-	CASILDRGKAFF
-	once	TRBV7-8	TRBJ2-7	TGTGCCAGCAGCTTAGGGTTGGGGGGCAGGCCGTCCTACGAGCAGTACTTC	CASSLGLGGRPSYEQYF
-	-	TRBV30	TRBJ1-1	TGTGCCTGGAGTTCCGCGGCGAACACTGAAGCTTTCTTT	CAWSSAANTEAFF
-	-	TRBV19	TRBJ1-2	TGTGCCAGTAGTAACGGGCCCGTTAAAGCTAACTATGGCTACACCTTC	CASSNGPVKANYGYTF
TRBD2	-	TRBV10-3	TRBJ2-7	TGTGCCATCAGGACTAGCGGGGCCTCCTACGAGCAGTACTTC	CAIRTSGASYEQYF
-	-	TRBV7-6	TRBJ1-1	TGTGCCAGCAGCTTAATGAACACTGAAGCTTTCTTT	CASSLMNTEAFF
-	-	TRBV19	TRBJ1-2	TGTGCCAGCAGGAGTTATGGCTACACCTTC	CASRSYGYTF
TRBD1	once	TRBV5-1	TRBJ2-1	TGCGCCAGCAGAATGGGGGGACAGGGTGGCCGTGAGCAGTTCTTC	CASRMGGQGGREQFF
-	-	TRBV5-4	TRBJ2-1	TGTGCCAGCAGCTCCTACAATGAGCAGTTCTTC	CASSSYNEQFF
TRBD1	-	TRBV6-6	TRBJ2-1	TGTGCCAGCAGTCCCTCCGGGACAGGGGTGGGCAATGAGCAGTTCTTC	CASSPSGTGVGNEQFF
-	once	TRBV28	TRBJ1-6	TGTGCCACCCGTGCAGGGCCCGCTCGGAATTCACCCCTCCACTTT	CATRAGPARNSPLHF
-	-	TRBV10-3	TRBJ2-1	TGTGCCATCAGTGAGTCGGCAGGGACCTACAATGAGCAGTTCTTC	CAISESAGTYNEQFF
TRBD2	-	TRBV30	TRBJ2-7	TGTGCCTGGAGGGCAACCCTGGGGGCAGGGGGACTAGCGGGAGTTGAGCAGTACTTC	CAWRATLGAGGLAGVEQYF
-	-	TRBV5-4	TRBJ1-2	TGTGCCAGCAGTGAGGGAAACTATGGCTACACCTTC	CASSEGNYGYTF
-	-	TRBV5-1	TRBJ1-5	TGCGCCAGCAGCTTGTTATCGGGGCAGCCCCAGCATTTT	CASSLLSGQPQHF